The next 21 T cell receptor beta chains were all read from a single sample in a study of blood T cell repertoires in COVID-19. Repertoires were generated with immunoSEQ multiplex PCR, while TCRdb's copy carries only in-frame clones and drops some. The table has 200,000 to 300,000 clones, around 83% seen once. Sequences were obtained from peripheral blood. Receptor source: a woman aged 40 to 49 who had recovered from COVID-19.

This clone was seen once. The J gene is TRBJ1-1, the V gene TRBV27; a weak D match, TRBD1 (5 bases). Germline CDR1 and CDR2: MNHEY and SMNVEV (reference sequence). Deletions cut 0 bases from V and 6 bases from J, with 17 bases between. The CDR3 covers 16 residues. This CDR3 reads CASSLSVARQGAEAFF. CDR3 in DNA: TGTGCCAGCAGTTTATCCGTCGCCCGGCAAGGGGCTGAAGCTTTCTTT.

The V and J genes are TRBV5-4 and TRBJ1-6, with no clear D. Germline values: CDR1 SGHNT, CDR2 YYREEE (reference sequence). Trimming shortened V by 0 bases and J by 0 bases, and 4 bases separated the two germline ends. The CDR3 totals 15 residues. CDR3 sequence: CASSLESSYNSPLHF. Here the CDR3 DNA reads TGTGCCAGCAGCTTGGAGAGCTCCTATAATTCACCCCTCCACTTT.

This clone was found a few times. This sequence joins TRBV28 and TRBJ2-7; 8 positions agree with TRBD1. From germline, CDR1 is MDHEN and CDR2 SYDVKM. The CDR3 extends over 13 amino acids. V dropped 6 bases and J dropped 1; count of bases not matched to a gene: 2. The CDR3 protein is CASRTGGSYEQYF. The CDR3 bases are TGTGCCAGCAGAACAGGGGGATCCTACGAGCAGTACTTC. Variable domain in full (rest from reference TRBV28 and TRBJ2-7): DVKVTQSSRYLVKRTGEKVFLECVQDMDHENMFWYRQDPGLGLRLIYFSYDVKMKEKGDIPEGYSVSREKKERFSLILESASTNQTSMYLCASRTGGSYEQYFGPGTRLTVT.

The chain has TRBV3-1 (or the pseudogene TRBV3-2) and TRBJ1-2; TRBD1 matches 12 bases. Germline loops: CDR1 LGHDT, CDR2 YNNKEL (reference sequence). The CDR3 spans 14 residues. Germline trimming cut 6 bases from V and 8 bases from J; bases unmatched to any gene: 7. This chain's CDR3 is CASSLGQGANGYTF. The CDR3 DNA is TGTGCCAGCAGTCTGGGACAGGGGGCTAACGGCTACACCTTC.

This sequence joins TRBV2 and TRBJ2-7; perhaps TRBD1 as D (5 bases). Looked up from germline, CDR1 is SNHLY and CDR2 is FYNNEI. This CDR3 is 12 amino acids long. V was pared by 5 bases and J by 3 bases, with 8 bases between. The CDR3 DNA reads as TGTGCCAGCAGTTACGACAGCTACGAGCAGTACTTC. It specifies CASSYDSYEQYF. Looking up the rest from reference TRBV2 and TRBJ2-7 gives the full variable domain: EPEVTQTPSHQVTQMGQEVILRCVPISNHLYFYWYRQILGQKVEFLVSFYNNEISEKSEIFDDQFSVERPDGSNFTLKIRSTKLEDSAMYFCASSYDSYEQYFGPGTRLTVT.

This rearrangement joins TRBV2 to TRBJ2-3, with 9 positions matching TRBD2. From germline, CDR1 is SNHLY and CDR2 FYNNEI. The V and J ends lost 5 bases and 6 bases, in that order; junction bases with no gene match: 12. The CDR3 runs to 16 residues. The chain's CDR3 is CASSLAGESASDTQYF. The DNA of the CDR3 is TGTGCCAGCAGTTTAGCGGGGGAATCTGCATCTGATACGCAGTATTTT.

The chain combines TRBV10-3 with TRBJ2-7; the D gene is possibly TRBD1 (5 bases). Germline loops: CDR1 ENHRY, CDR2 SYGVKD. V lost 3 bases and J 7 bases, leaving 16 bases between the germline ends. This CDR3 spans 14 amino acids. The CDR3 DNA reads as TGTGCCATCAGTGATGGGGCGATCATCGGGGAGCAGTACTTC. It encodes CAISDGAIIGEQYF.

J is TRBJ1-1 and V is TRBV9; 7 bases match TRBD1. This CDR3 spans 14 amino acids. V was pared by 3 bases and J by 0 bases, with 2 bases of the junction left unmatched. The germline gives CDR1 SGDLS, CDR2 YYNGEE. CDR3 nucleotide sequence: TGTGCCAGCAGCGCGGGACAGTTGAACACTGAAGCTTTCTTT. It yields the protein CASSAGQLNTEAFF.

The rearrangement links TRBV6-2 or TRBV6-3 to TRBJ2-1, with 9 bases lining up with TRBD2. The CDR3 is 15 amino acids. Trimming cost V 1 base and J 9 bases; bases outside gene matches: 7. Germline-derived CDR1 and CDR2 are MNHEY and SVGEGT. The CDR3 spells CASSYFSGGFSEQFF. The CDR3 DNA reads TGTGCCAGCAGTTACTTTAGCGGGGGTTTTAGTGAGCAGTTCTTC.

This sequence joins TRBV21-1 and TRBJ2-7; the table's D gene call, TRBD1, was not cross checked with the DNA. TRBV21-1 corresponds to a pseudogene. The CDR3 is made up of 17 amino acids. The CDR3 sequence is CASSKIRDRTSSYEQYF. CDR3 nucleotides: TGTGCCAGCAGCAAAATCCGAGACAGGACGAGCTCCTACGAGCAGTACTTC.

J is TRBJ1-5 and V is TRBV6-4; maybe TRBD1 (6 bases). V was cut by 6 bases and J by 8 bases, with 14 bases left in between. The germline V gene encodes CDR1 MRHNA and CDR2 SNTAGT. The CDR3 is 13 residues long. The CDR3: CASSSGEGKPQHF. CDR3 nucleotide sequence: TGTGCCAGCAGCTCAGGGGAGGGTAAGCCCCAGCATTTT.

The sample holds many counts of this clone. In the same sample, other DNA sequences code for this CDR3. This sequence joins TRBV10-1 and TRBJ1-1, with D perhaps TRBD1 (5 bases). CDR1 is WNHNN, CDR2 SYGVQD, per germline (reference sequence). V dropped 2 bases and J dropped 4 bases, with 8 bases sitting between them. The CDR3 has 13 amino acids. CDR3 protein: CASSESRATEAFF. CDR3 coding DNA: TGCGCCAGCAGTGAGAGCAGGGCCACTGAAGCTTTCTTT.

The CDR3 nucleotides are TGTGCCAGCAGCCTAACGACAGCGAACACTGAAGCTTTCTTT. This gives the protein CASSLTTANTEAFF. V and J are TRBV6-5 and TRBJ1-1; D perhaps matches TRBD1 (5 bases). The V gene's germline CDR1 is MNHEY and CDR2 SVGAGI. The CDR3 sequence is 14 residues long. V gave up 6 bases and J gave up 1 base, with 12 bases separating them.

The chain recombines TRBV19 with TRBJ1-6, with D possibly TRBD1 on 6 matching bases. The CDR3 spans 18 residues. Germline CDR1 is LNHDA and CDR2 is SQIVND (reference sequence). V lost 5 bases and J lost 0, with 17 bases in between. The CDR3 here is CASSVQGPRSSYNSPLHF. The CDR3 nucleotides read TGTGCCAGTAGTGTCCAGGGGCCCCGGAGCTCCTATAATTCACCCCTCCACTTT.

The gene calls are TRBV28 and TRBJ2-7, with 7 bases that match TRBD1. The trim removed 6 bases at V and 0 bases at J, leaving 5 bases unmatched. Germline V gives CDR1 MDHEN, CDR2 SYDVKM. The CDR3 contains 14 residues. The DNA for the CDR3 is TGTGCCAGCAGACCACAGGGGATCTCCTACGAGCAGTACTTC. This translates into CASRPQGISYEQYF. Supplemented by reference TRBV28 and TRBJ2-7, the full variable domain reads DVKVTQSSRYLVKRTGEKVFLECVQDMDHENMFWYRQDPGLGLRLIYFSYDVKMKEKGDIPEGYSVSREKKERFSLILESASTNQTSMYLCASRPQGISYEQYFGPGTRLTVT.

In regard to this clone: One junction end disagrees with the germline gene, perhaps due to a read error. In nucleotides, the CDR3 is TGTAGCGTTACGCAGCGGAACAATGAGCAGTTCTTC. It specifies CSVTQRNNEQFF. This chain joins TRBV29-1 and TRBJ2-1; D might be TRBD2 (5 bases). Per the germline V gene, CDR1 is SQVTM and CDR2 is ANQGSEA. This CDR3 is 12 amino acids long.

The chain is built from TRBV7-2 and TRBJ2-7; D might be TRBD1 (6 bases). The CDR3 is 14 amino acids. The V gene's germline CDR1 is SGHTA and CDR2 FQGNSA. V was clipped by 2 bases and J by 4 bases, with 12 bases between them. As DNA, the CDR3 is TGTGCCAGCAGCTTAAACAGGGTTTCTTACGAGCAGTACTTC. Amino acids: CASSLNRVSYEQYF.

The V and J genes are TRBV28 and TRBJ1-6, with D perhaps TRBD1 (6 bases). Looked up from germline, CDR1 is MDHEN and CDR2 is SYDVKM. This CDR3 has 13 amino acids. With 5 bases removed from V and 10 bases from J, the gap between germline ends came to 12 bases. In nucleotides, the CDR3 is TGTGCCAGCAGTATGCAGGGGATATCACCCCTCCACTTT. It yields the protein CASSMQGISPLHF.

The V gene is TRBV9, the J gene TRBJ2-7; D possibly corresponds to TRBD1 (6 bases). Germline V lookup: CDR1 SGDLS, CDR2 YYNGEE. The V end lost 4 bases, the J end lost 3 bases, and 14 bases lay between the germline ends. The CDR3 consists of 14 residues. CDR3 amino acids: CASSYSGDNYEQYF. CDR3 DNA sequence: TGTGCCAGCAGCTACTCCGGGGACAACTACGAGCAGTACTTC. Supplemented by reference TRBV9 and TRBJ2-7, the full variable domain reads DSGVTQTPKHLITATGQRVTLRCSPRSGDLSVYWYQQSLDQGLQFLIQYYNGEERAKGNILERFSAQQFPDLHSELNLSSLELGDSALYFCASSYSGDNYEQYFGPGTRLTVT.

The chain recombines TRBV6-1 with TRBJ1-4, with D possibly TRBD1 on 5 matching bases. The germline V gene has CDR1 MNHNS and CDR2 SASEGT. Deletions cut 4 bases from V and 6 bases from J, with 21 bases between. The CDR3 loop spans 17 amino acids. The CDR3 sequence: CASSGGREGSFYEKLFF. CDR3 nucleotides: TGTGCCAGCAGTGGGGGTCGGGAGGGGTCGTTTTATGAAAAACTGTTTTTT.

As regards this clone: Other nucleotide sequences in the sample specify the same CDR3. The chain uses TRBV5-1 and TRBJ2-3, with 8 bases matching TRBD1. The CDR3 is 14 residues long. Losses at the gene ends were 0 bases for V and 3 bases for J; bases not matched to a gene: 0. Germline-derived CDR1 and CDR2 are SGHRS and YFSETQ. For the CDR3, the DNA is TGCGCCAGCAGCTTGGGGACAGGGACAGATACGCAGTATTTT. Its translation is CASSLGTGTDTQYF.